A selection of T cell receptor beta chains follows, all from one sample in a study of T cells in Graves' hyperthyroidism and ophthalmopathy. TCRdb processed the multiplex PCR reads anew with MiXCR; each CDR3 protein has one entry. The sample has about 530,000 distinct CDR3 sequences; 15% to 20% are singletons. Sequences were obtained from blood. These receptors were obtained from a woman aged 18-35 years with Graves' ophthalmopathy. Each CDR3 is given with its conserved first and last residue. D genes are given only for firm matches. Expanded clones are given a class, and other clones once, few, many or no size at all.

clone size	D gene	J gene	V gene	CDR3 protein	CDR3 DNA
-	-	TRBJ1-4	TRBV7-9	CASSLGLGGAGNEKLFF	TGTGCCAGCAGCTTAGGACTCGGAGGAGCTGGTAATGAAAAACTGTTTTTT
-	TRBD2	TRBJ2-3	TRBV7-3	CASSPETSGRFDTQYF	TGTGCCAGCAGCCCAGAGACTAGCGGGAGGTTCGATACGCAGTATTTT
few	-	TRBJ1-3	TRBV6-1	CASSLRDGGNTIYF	TGTGCCAGCAGCCTCAGGGATGGGGGAAACACCATATATTTT
-	TRBD1	TRBJ1-5	TRBV7-9	CASSSATGGNNQPQHF	TGTGCCAGCAGCTCCGCGACAGGGGGCAACAATCAGCCCCAGCATTTT
many	-	TRBJ1-1	TRBV30	CAWRGAGEAFF	TGTGCCTGGAGAGGGGCAGGGGAAGCTTTCTTT
many	-	TRBJ1-1	TRBV7-2	CASSLAADLNTEAFF	TGTGCCAGCAGCTTAGCGGCAGACCTGAACACTGAAGCTTTCTTT
-	TRBD1	TRBJ1-2	TRBV24-1	CATRRDSGGYTF	TGTGCCACCAGGAGGGACAGTGGTGGCTACACCTTC
-	-	TRBJ2-7	TRBV4-2	CASSRGRDTRYEQYF	TGTGCCAGCAGCCGCGGTCGGGACACTCGCTACGAGCAGTACTTC
many	-	TRBJ2-3	TRBV18	CASSPSRATDTQYF	TGTGCCAGCTCACCCTCGAGAGCCACAGATACGCAGTATTTT
many	-	TRBJ2-7	TRBV2	CASRGTFYEQYF	TGTGCCAGCAGGGGGACTTTCTACGAGCAGTACTTC
-	-	TRBJ2-7	TRBV19	CASSVDGSYEQYF	TGTGCCAGTAGCGTGGACGGATCCTACGAGCAGTACTTC
many	TRBD1	TRBJ2-1	TRBV6-1	CASSPDRGRNNEQFF	TGTGCCAGCAGTCCAGACAGGGGGCGCAACAATGAGCAGTTCTTC
few	TRBD2	TRBJ2-3	TRBV7-9	CASSSPGLASDTQYF	TGTGCCAGCAGTTCGCCGGGACTAGCATCAGATACGCAGTATTTT
many	-	TRBJ2-1	TRBV6-1	CASSELIQDIYNEQFF	TGTGCCAGCAGTGAATTAATCCAGGACATCTACAATGAGCAGTTCTTC
few	-	TRBJ2-4	TRBV15	CATSRDEGLLAKNIQYF	TGTGCCACCAGCAGAGATGAGGGCTTACTAGCCAAAAACATTCAGTACTTC
few	-	TRBJ2-3	TRBV7-2	CASSFLGVVDTQYF	TGTGCCAGCAGCTTTCTGGGGGTGGTAGATACGCAGTATTTT
many	TRBD1	TRBJ2-3	TRBV12-3/TRBV12-4	CASSLAMTGDGADTQYF	TGTGCCAGCAGTTTAGCTATGACAGGGGATGGAGCAGATACGCAGTATTTT
-	TRBD1	TRBJ1-2	TRBV4-1	CASSQADDRGRGGYTF	TGCGCCAGCAGCCAAGCTGACGACAGGGGGCGAGGCGGCTACACCTTC
-	-	TRBJ2-2	TRBV7-9	CASSPPGGKNTGELFF	TGTGCCAGCAGCCCACCAGGGGGGAAGAACACCGGGGAGCTGTTTTTT
many	-	TRBJ1-5	TRBV2	CASRGRGLKQPQHF	TGTGCCAGCAGGGGGAGAGGGCTAAAACAGCCCCAGCATTTT
few	TRBD2	TRBJ2-5	TRBV5-1	CASKSRLAEETQYF	TGCGCCAGCAAGTCTCGACTAGCGGAAGAGACCCAGTACTTC
many	TRBD1	TRBJ2-1	TRBV20-1	CSAREGTGLNEQFF	TGCAGTGCTAGAGAGGGGACAGGGCTCAATGAGCAGTTCTTC
many	-	TRBJ2-7	TRBV28	CASSLGGVNEQYF	TGTGCCAGCAGTTTAGGCGGGGTAAACGAGCAGTACTTC
many	-	TRBJ2-1	TRBV7-8	CASIQDSSSYNEQFF	TGTGCCAGCATCCAGGACTCCTCCTCCTACAATGAGCAGTTCTTC
-	-	TRBJ2-5	TRBV6-1	CASSQGLRQETQYF	TGTGCCAGCAGTCAGGGACTCCGCCAAGAGACCCAGTACTTC
-	TRBD1	TRBJ2-5	TRBV6-2/TRBV6-3	CASSYSTGRGQETQYF	TGTGCCAGCAGTTACTCGACAGGGAGAGGACAAGAGACCCAGTACTTC
-	-	TRBJ1-1	TRBV20-1	CSASPSLFGPNTEAFF	TGCAGTGCTAGCCCCAGTCTATTTGGGCCAAACACTGAAGCTTTCTTT
-	-	TRBJ1-1	TRBV27	CVSSFPGNTEAFF	TGTGTCAGCAGTTTCCCCGGAAACACTGAAGCTTTCTTT
many	-	TRBJ2-1	TRBV20-1	CSARVQGNEQFF	TGCAGTGCTAGAGTCCAGGGCAATGAGCAGTTCTTC
few	-	TRBJ1-1	TRBV19	CASSIGLTGTPNTEAFF	TGTGCCAGTAGTATAGGCCTAACCGGGACACCGAACACTGAAGCTTTCTTT
-	TRBD1	TRBJ1-2	TRBV12-3/TRBV12-4	CASSTGRGPNYGYTF	TGTGCCAGCTCGACAGGGAGAGGGCCTAACTATGGCTACACCTTC